Described below is a single T cell receptor beta chain sequence and its context. There is no known antigen for this receptor. Within one base of it there is no much larger clone, and no base qualities were kept. The immunoSEQ Assay, a bias-controlled multiplex PCR, was used to amplify TCRbeta CDR3 regions from genomic DNA. As for the original processing: Within the assay, amplification of reference gene primers was used to estimate how many nucleated cells each sample contained. To quantify the absolute abundance of each unique TCRbeta CDR3 rearrangement, sequence reads were collapsed and filtered. For each sample, productive Simpson clonality was calculated as the square root of Simpson's diversity index over productive rearrangements. The clones in this table, taken by TCRdb from immuneACCESS, are in-frame only. Not every clone is retained; where verified, under half of the shortfall comes from an unresolved V gene, and the cause of the rest is unknown. V and J calls and clone size are copied from that table; D and trimming were computed from the DNA. For this sample there are under 250,000 clones; around 75% appear just once. Clones ranked in the top ten supply almost 6% of the sample.

The V end gives up 5 bases and the J end 7 bases, leaving 6 bases in the junction not matched to a gene. The CDR3 goes from the cysteine to the phenylalanine over 13 residues. Just the 39-base CDR3 DNA is kept, in frame starting at base 1. The germline V gene encodes CDR1 SGHTA and CDR2 FQGNSA. The data derive from a study of blood T cell repertoires in COVID-19 (dated by TCRdb to 2018 to 2021). As for the study more broadly: Samples covering the acute and convalescent phases of COVID-19 were provided by collaborators in the United States, Italy and Spain. A de-identified subject ID, COVID-19 status, age in years and sex were almost always included in the sample metadata. HLA class I and class II types, where available, came from metadata supplied by the sample provider rather than from assay-based typing. Samples were obtained from the ongoing ImmuneRACE study (first 160 participants) and from roughly 1,300 subjects provided by 6 global collaborators. The repertoires were made available in a free public database intended to serve as a resource for research on the immune response to SARS-CoV-2. The dataset comprised deeply sampled blood TCRbeta repertoires from subjects exposed to, actively infected with, or recovered from COVID-19. The prospective study material was composed of cDNA or gDNA derived from T cells, B-cell-depleted T cells, or PBMCs.

What the work shows at the level of the full study, not this receptor alone: The quantity of clinical and demographic metadata differed by source and by participant and was supplied without curation.

In Seattle, one collaborating source enrolled patients while the infection was active and tracked those patients longitudinally over the course of disease. Each collaborating institution followed its own protocols to collect whole blood in K2EDTA tubes. For TCRbeta analysis, collaborators shipped samples as frozen whole blood, isolated PBMCs, or DNA extracted from either of those sample types. Sequenced: peripheral blood. The chain links TRBV7-2 with TRBJ1-1; 8 bases in between match TRBD1. The clonotype was recovered from a woman between 40 and 55 years old with COVID-19, enrolled during active disease. The CDR3 is CASSRTGNFEAFF. The DNA reads TGTGCCAGCAGCCGGACAGGGAACTTTGAAGCTTTCTTT.